A single sample gave rise to the 29 T cell receptor beta chains below, sequenced in a study. TCRdb redid the calling of the 5' RACE reads with MiXCR, one entry per CDR3 protein. The data contain approximately 12,000 distinct CDR3 sequences, around 47% of them seen just once; the ten biggest clones take up roughly 12%. Specimen: tumor-infiltrating naive CD4+ T cells sorted from the breast tumor. Specified subset: naive CD4+ T cells, CD4+CD45RA+CD25-. These receptors were collected from a female donor with breast cancer.

This clonotype was recorded a few times. The chain uses TRBV20-1 and TRBJ1-4; 7 positions match TRBD1. Germline loops: CDR1 DFQATT, CDR2 SNEGSKA (reference sequence). This CDR3 is built from 16 residues. Losses at the gene ends were 5 bases for V and 4 bases for J; bases not matched to a gene: 13. CDR3 region: CSALGQSDWGNEKLFF. The CDR3 region has the DNA TGCAGTGCTTTGGGACAGTCCGATTGGGGTAATGAAAAACTGTTTTTT.

In its sample, this clonotype was seen a few times. The chain couples TRBV30 to TRBJ2-6; TRBD1 matches 7 bases. With V trimmed by 6 bases and J by 0 bases, 2 bases remained unmatched. Germline CDR1 and CDR2: GTSNPN and SVGIG (reference sequence). This CDR3 spans 14 amino acids. DNA for the CDR3: TGTGCCTGCAGACAGGGCTCTGGGGCCAACGTCCTGACTTTC. Its translation is CACRQGSGANVLTF. The whole variable domain, remainder taken from reference TRBV30 and TRBJ2-6, is SQTIHQWPATLVQPVGSPLSLECTVEGTSNPNLYWYRQAAGRGLQLLFYSVGIGQISSEVPQNLSASRPQDRQFILSSKKLLLSDSGFYLCACRQGSGANVLTFGAGSRLTVL.

This clonotype was picked up one time. The rearrangement uses TRBV7-2 and TRBJ2-3, with D unclear. V dropped 5 bases and J dropped 1 base, with 10 bases sitting between them. The CDR3 spans 14 residues. The V gene's germline CDR1 is SGHTA and CDR2 FQGNSA. DNA of the CDR3: TGTGCCAGCAGCGAAGGACCGGGCACAGATACGCAGTATTTT. It yields the protein CASSEGPGTDTQYF. Full variable domain (missing parts from reference TRBV7-2 and TRBJ2-3): GAGVSQSPSNKVTEKGKDVELRCDPISGHTALYWYRQSLGQGLEFLIYFQGNSAPDKSGLPSDRFSAERTGGSVSTLTIQRTQQEDSAVYLCASSEGPGTDTQYFGPGTRLTVL.

The chain employs TRBV6-2 or TRBV6-3 and TRBJ1-5; TRBD1 is a possible D gene (5 bases). Trimming took off 10 bases at V and 1 base at J, with 8 bases between the two ends. The CDR3 contains 12 residues. Germline assignment: CDR1 MNHEY and CDR2 SVGEGT. This CDR3 is CATRDSNQPQHF. In nucleotides, the CDR3 is TGTGCCACCCGGGACAGCAATCAGCCCCAGCATTTT.

This sequence joins TRBV19 and TRBJ2-7; weak D call: TRBD2 (6 bases). V dropped 7 bases and J dropped 2 bases, with 12 bases sitting between them. Germline-derived CDR1 and CDR2 are LNHDA and SQIVND (reference sequence). The CDR3 extends over 13 amino acids. The CDR3 is CASKGTGAYEQYF. CDR3 bases: TGTGCCAGTAAAGGGACGGGGGCCTACGAGCAGTACTTC.

This rearrangement joins TRBV5-1 to TRBJ2-7; 7 positions agree with TRBD1. V lost 1 base and J lost 1; bases outside the gene matches: 8. The CDR3 consists of 16 residues. CDR1 SGHRS and CDR2 YFSETQ come from the germline V gene. In DNA form, the CDR3 reads TGCGCCAGCAGCTTGTTTTATGGGGGACAGTCCTACGAGCAGTACTTC. Its translation is CASSLFYGGQSYEQYF.

The chain recombines TRBV5-1 with TRBJ2-1; D gene uncertain. The CDR3 runs to 14 residues. The V and J ends lost 0 bases and 7 bases respectively, with 11 bases between them. Germline values: CDR1 SGHRS, CDR2 YFSETQ. CDR3 nucleotides: TGCGCCAGCAGCTTGGGGCCGGCTAGTAATGAGCAGTTCTTC. Encoded protein: CASSLGPASNEQFF. Full variable domain (remainder filled in from reference TRBV5-1 and TRBJ2-1): KAGVTQTPRYLIKTRGQQVTLSCSPISGHRSVSWYQQTPGQGLQFLFEYFSETQRNKGNFPGRFSGRQFSNSRSEMNVSTLELGDSALYLCASSLGPASNEQFFGPGTRLTVL.

V is TRBV4-1 and J is TRBJ1-6; D is uncertain. CDR3 length: 15 residues. The V end lost 4 bases, the J end lost 7 bases, and 14 bases lay between the germline ends. CDR1 and CDR2 from the germline V gene are MGHRA and YSYEKL. The DNA for the CDR3 is TGCGCCAGCAGCCTCATAAGGGCCCCAAATTCACCCCTCCACTTT. Translation: CASSLIRAPNSPLHF.

Remarks on this clonotype: The conserved final phenylalanine or tryptophan is absent from the CDR3, which likely points to a read error. It is unclear where the CDR3 begins or ends on the DNA, so no DNA is shown, and the CDR3 is as TCRdb lists it. V and J are TRBV20-1 and TRBJ2-1. Germline assignment: CDR1 DFQATT and CDR2 SNEGSKA (reference sequence). The CDR3 region is 14 residues in length, termini included. The CDR3 loop reads CSAERVSSYNERFC.

The V and J genes are TRBV19 and TRBJ2-1; D is possibly TRBD2 (6 bases). The CDR3 is made up of 17 amino acids. The V end was cut by 3 bases, the J end by 4 bases, with 19 bases between. Germline V gene data show CDR1 as LNHDA and CDR2 as SQIVND (reference sequence). CDR3 protein: CASSIGGAGRIYNEQFF. The CDR3 coding sequence is TGTGCCAGTAGTATTGGAGGGGCCGGACGGATTTACAATGAGCAGTTCTTC.

This clonotype has more than one count but fewer than ten. This chain uses TRBV4-3 with TRBJ2-3, with 7 bases identical to TRBD2. Germline lookup yields CDR1 LGHNA and CDR2 YSLEER. Trimming at V came to 2 bases and at J to 2 bases, leaving 4 bases not matched to a gene. The CDR3 totals 15 residues. CDR3 in amino acids: CASSQLAENTDTQYF. The DNA of the CDR3 is TGCGCCAGCAGCCAACTAGCGGAAAACACAGATACGCAGTATTTT.

This rearrangement joins TRBV20-1 to TRBJ2-2; TRBD2 matches 9 bases. V dropped 5 bases and J dropped 1; count of bases not matched to a gene: 2. The CDR3 spans 14 residues. The germline gives CDR1 DFQATT, CDR2 SNEGSKA (reference sequence). This CDR3 reads CSARLAENTGELFF. The CDR3 DNA reads TGCAGTGCTCGACTAGCGGAGAACACCGGGGAGCTGTTTTTT.

This sequence joins TRBV5-1 and TRBJ1-1; D is perhaps TRBD1 (6 bases). Germline V gives CDR1 SGHRS, CDR2 YFSETQ. CDR3 size: 15 residues. The V end was cut by 2 bases, the J end by 6 bases, with 17 bases between. The CDR3 DNA sequence: TGCGCCAGCAGCTTTGGAGCAGGGGTTTTCTCTGAAGCTTTCTTT. It codes for CASSFGAGVFSEAFF.

This chain uses TRBV7-8 with TRBJ2-3; 7 bases agree with TRBD2. Trimming at V came to 11 bases and at J to 5 bases, leaving 7 bases not matched to a gene. CDR3 length equals 12 residues. Germline loops: CDR1 SGHVS, CDR2 FQNEAQ. The CDR3 loop reads CASVRGLDTQYF. In DNA form, the CDR3 reads TGTGCCTCCGTGCGGGGGTTAGATACGCAGTATTTT.

This CDR3 is CALGDTEAFF. The CDR3 nucleotides are TGTGCCCTGGGGGACACTGAAGCTTTCTTT. The rearrangement joins TRBV6-6 to TRBJ1-1; possibly TRBD1 for D (5 bases). Germline-derived CDR1 and CDR2 are MNHNY and SVGAGI (reference sequence). The CDR3 is made up of 10 amino acids. V lost 11 bases, J lost 3 bases, and 7 bases lay in between.

Of note for this clonotype: Its ends do not fully match the called genes, so a read error is possible. The chain's CDR3 is CASSVGFGNTIYF. For the CDR3, the DNA is TGTGCTAGCAGCGTCGGTTTTGGAAACACCATATATTTT. The rearrangement uses TRBV7-7 and TRBJ1-3; no firm D call. The length of the CDR3 is 13 residues. The germline V gene has CDR1 SSHAT and CDR2 FNYEAQ (reference sequence).

This chain joins TRBV12-3 or TRBV12-4 and TRBJ1-5; tentative D call: TRBD1 (5 bases). The CDR3 sequence is 14 residues long. Trimming took off 5 bases at V and 5 bases at J, with 13 bases between the two ends. CDR3 sequence (DNA): TGTGCCAGCAGTCTCGACAGCTCTTATCAGCCCCAGCATTTT. It is translated as CASSLDSSYQPQHF.

V gene TRBV4-1 combines with J gene TRBJ1-2, with D uncertain. Germline V gene lookup returns CDR1 MGHRA and CDR2 YSYEKL. V lost 1 base to trimming and J lost 4 bases, with 19 bases between them. The CDR3 loop spans 17 amino acids. The CDR3 here is CASSQVVDRIGGYGYTF. In DNA, the CDR3 is TGCGCCAGCAGCCAAGTAGTAGACCGGATAGGAGGCTATGGCTACACCTTC.

V gene TRBV7-2 combines with J gene TRBJ2-5; D is perhaps TRBD2 (5 bases). Trimming removed 2 bases from V and 4 bases from J, with 11 bases in between. This CDR3 contains 14 residues. CDR1 and CDR2 (germline): SGHTA, FQGNSA. DNA for the CDR3: TGTGCCAGCAGCTTACTTGCTAGCAGAGAGACCCAGTACTTC. Amino acid sequence: CASSLLASRETQYF.

This clonotype has just a few counts. The rearrangement uses TRBV6-5 and TRBJ2-7, with D unclear. Germline V gene data show CDR1 as MNHEY and CDR2 as SVGAGI. Trimming cost V 9 bases and J 4 bases, with 16 bases left between them. The CDR3 is 13 residues long. CDR3 nucleotide sequence: TGTGCCAGTTGGCGCATGATCCGATACGAGCAGTACGTC. The encoded protein is CASWRMIRYEQYV.

A few counts support this clonotype. This CDR3 reads CASSQDLGTYEQYF. The DNA of the CDR3 is TGTGCCAGCAGCCAAGACCTAGGGACTTACGAGCAGTACTTC. V is TRBV4-2 and J is TRBJ2-7; a possible D gene is TRBD2 (6 bases). This CDR3 comprises 14 residues. Between the trimmed V and J ends, which lost 0 bases and 4 bases, there was a span of 10 bases. Germline assignment: CDR1 LGHNA and CDR2 YNFKEQ.

The chain recombines TRBV4-3 with TRBJ1-4; weak D call: TRBD1 (6 bases). The CDR3 extends over 14 amino acids. Germline assignment: CDR1 LGHNA and CDR2 YSLEER. V dropped 0 bases and J dropped 8 bases, with 10 bases sitting between them. The CDR3 DNA is TGCGCCAGCAGCCAAGATAGTACAGGGGAAAAACTGTTTTTT. It specifies CASSQDSTGEKLFF.

This clonotype was observed a handful of times. The chain carries TRBV7-2 and TRBJ1-2; D is unclear. V was pared by 5 bases and J by 2 bases, with 9 bases between. Germline CDR1 SGHTA, CDR2 FQGNSA. CDR3 length: 13 residues. The CDR3 sequence: CASSLLANYGYTF. The CDR3 region has the DNA TGTGCCAGCAGCCTTCTGGCCAACTATGGCTACACCTTC.

This clonotype was seen once. This rearrangement joins TRBV30 to TRBJ1-4, with D possibly being TRBD1 (5 bases). This CDR3 has 16 amino acids. Per germline, CDR1 GTSNPN and CDR2 SVGIG (reference sequence). V lost 3 bases and J lost 5, with 19 bases in between. The CDR3 DNA is TGTGCCTGGAGCGTTTACCGACAGTACCCGAATGAAAAACTGTTTTTT. Residues: CAWSVYRQYPNEKLFF.

This chain uses TRBV5-6 with TRBJ1-5; tentative D call: TRBD1 (6 bases). The ends were cut back, 5 bases at V and 1 base at J, with 13 bases in the middle. CDR1 SGHDT and CDR2 YYEEEE come from the germline V gene. The CDR3 loop spans 15 amino acids. CDR3 region: CASRRRGDSNQPQHF. DNA of the CDR3: TGTGCCAGCAGACGAAGGGGGGACAGCAATCAGCCCCAGCATTTT.

This chain joins TRBV4-1 and TRBJ2-1, with a tentative D call TRBD2 (6 bases). This CDR3 is built from 13 residues. Germline V gives CDR1 MGHRA, CDR2 YSYEKL. V lost 5 bases and J 9 bases, leaving 14 bases between the germline ends. CDR3 DNA: TGCGCCAGCAGCTACCTCGGGAGATCTGAGCAGTTCTTC. Its translation: CASSYLGRSEQFF.

This chain connects TRBV10-3 to TRBJ1-5, with unresolved D. Per the germline V gene, CDR1 is ENHRY and CDR2 is SYGVKD. With 0 bases removed from V and 4 bases from J, the gap between germline ends came to 10 bases. This CDR3 is built from 15 residues. DNA of the CDR3: TGTGCCATCAGTGAGTCAACACAATTTAATCAGCCCCAGCATTTT. This translates into CAISESTQFNQPQHF.

This chain uses TRBV20-1 with TRBJ2-7; 9 bases line up with TRBD2. The CDR3 has 12 residues. V was pared by 6 bases and J by 7 bases, with 7 bases of the junction left unmatched. Germline CDR1 reads DFQATT; CDR2 reads SNEGSKA (reference sequence). The DNA of the CDR3 is TGCAGTGCAGCTAGCGGGACGTCTGAGCAGTACGTC. Its protein product is CSAASGTSEQYV.

The rearrangement links TRBV9 to TRBJ2-1, with TRBD2 matching 7 bases. CDR3 length equals 18 residues. The V gene's germline CDR1 is SGDLS and CDR2 YYNGEE. Losses at the gene ends were 0 bases for V and 5 bases for J; bases not matched to a gene: 14. The DNA for the CDR3 is TGTGCCAGCAGCGTAGTGGGGGGAGGGAGGGCCAGTCACAATGAGCAGTTCTTC. This encodes CASSVVGGGRASHNEQFF.